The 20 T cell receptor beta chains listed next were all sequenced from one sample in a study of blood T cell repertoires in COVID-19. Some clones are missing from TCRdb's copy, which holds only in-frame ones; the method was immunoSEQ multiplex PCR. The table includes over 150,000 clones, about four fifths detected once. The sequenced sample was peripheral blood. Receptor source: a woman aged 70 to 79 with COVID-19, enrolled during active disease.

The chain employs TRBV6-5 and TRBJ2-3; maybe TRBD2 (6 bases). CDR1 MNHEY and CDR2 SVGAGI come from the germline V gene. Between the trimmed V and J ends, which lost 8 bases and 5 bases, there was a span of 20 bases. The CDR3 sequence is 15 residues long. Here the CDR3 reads CASETGGVVVDTQYF. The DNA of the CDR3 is TGTGCCAGCGAGACGGGCGGGGTGGTGGTAGATACGCAGTATTTT.

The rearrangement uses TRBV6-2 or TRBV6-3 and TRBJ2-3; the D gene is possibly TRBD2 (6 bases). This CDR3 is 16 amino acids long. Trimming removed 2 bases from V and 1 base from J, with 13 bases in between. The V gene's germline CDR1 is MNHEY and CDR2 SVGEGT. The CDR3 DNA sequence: TGTGCCAGCAGTTACCTAGGCGGGAACCGCACAGATACGCAGTATTTT. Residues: CASSYLGGNRTDTQYF.

The CDR3 here is CASSPGSVNQPQHF. The DNA for the CDR3 is TGTGCCAGCAGCCCCGGGTCGGTCAATCAGCCCCAGCATTTT. The J gene is TRBJ1-5, the V gene TRBV3-1 (or the pseudogene TRBV3-2); the D is unclear. V was shortened by 4 bases and J by 3 bases, with 10 bases between the two germline ends. The CDR3 loop spans 14 amino acids. Germline CDR1 is LGHDT and CDR2 is YNNKEL (reference sequence).

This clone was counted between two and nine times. The CDR3 spells CASSSGIGGYTF. In DNA, the CDR3 is TGTGCCAGCAGTTCAGGGATTGGTGGCTACACCTTC. The gene calls are TRBV27 and TRBJ1-2, with a weak D call TRBD1 (5 bases). Germline values: CDR1 MNHEY, CDR2 SMNVEV (reference sequence). V lost 4 bases and J lost 7, with 10 bases in between. This CDR3 is built from 12 residues.

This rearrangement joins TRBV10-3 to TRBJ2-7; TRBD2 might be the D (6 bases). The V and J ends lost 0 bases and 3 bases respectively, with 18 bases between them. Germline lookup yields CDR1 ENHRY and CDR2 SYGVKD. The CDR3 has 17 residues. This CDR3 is CAISESVGGAALYEQYF. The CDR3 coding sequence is TGTGCCATCAGTGAGTCGGTGGGGGGAGCTGCACTCTACGAGCAGTACTTC.

CDR3 region: CASSRQGSVYGYTF. The DNA of the CDR3 is TGTGCCAGCAGCAGACAGGGGTCGGTCTATGGCTACACCTTC. V is TRBV6-5 and J is TRBJ1-2; 8 nucleotides line up with TRBD1. The CDR3 has 14 residues. The ends lost 6 bases at V and 4 bases at J; junction bases unmatched: 7. CDR1 MNHEY and CDR2 SVGAGI come from the germline V gene.

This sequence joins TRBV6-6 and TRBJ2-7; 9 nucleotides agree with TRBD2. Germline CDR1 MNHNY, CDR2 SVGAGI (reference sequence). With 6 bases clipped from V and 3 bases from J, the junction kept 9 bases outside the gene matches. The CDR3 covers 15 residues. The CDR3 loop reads CASRSGTSNYYEQYF. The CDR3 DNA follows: TGTGCCAGCAGGTCCGGGACTAGCAATTACTACGAGCAGTACTTC.

For the CDR3, the DNA is TGTGCCAGCAGTGTGGGACAGGGGTCCTACGAGCAGTACTTC. As protein: CASSVGQGSYEQYF. The chain links TRBV2 to TRBJ2-7; 10 bases match TRBD1. Germline V gives CDR1 SNHLY, CDR2 FYNNEI. This CDR3 contains 14 residues. Unmatched junction bases numbered 1, after V lost 4 bases and J lost 1 base.

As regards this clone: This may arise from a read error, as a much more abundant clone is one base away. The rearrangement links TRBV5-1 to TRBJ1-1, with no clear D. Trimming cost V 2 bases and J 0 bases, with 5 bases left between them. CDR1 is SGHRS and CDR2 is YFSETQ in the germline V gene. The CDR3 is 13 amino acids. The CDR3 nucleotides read TGCGCCAGCAGCTTACAGCTGAACACTGAAGCTTTCTTT. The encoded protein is CASSLQLNTEAFF.

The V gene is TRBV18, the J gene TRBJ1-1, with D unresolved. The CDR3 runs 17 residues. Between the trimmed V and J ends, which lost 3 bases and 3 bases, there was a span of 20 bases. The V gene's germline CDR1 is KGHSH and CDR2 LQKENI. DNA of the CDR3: TGTGCCAGCTCACCCGTGGAGGGAGGGATTGGGTACACTGAAGCTTTCTTT. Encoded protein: CASSPVEGGIGYTEAFF.

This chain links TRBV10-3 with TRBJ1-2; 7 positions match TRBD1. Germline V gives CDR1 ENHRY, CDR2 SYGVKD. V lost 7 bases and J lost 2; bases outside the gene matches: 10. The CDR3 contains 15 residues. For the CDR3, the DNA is TGTGCCATCAAATTGGGCCAGGGGGTAAACTATGGCTACACCTTC. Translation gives CAIKLGQGVNYGYTF.

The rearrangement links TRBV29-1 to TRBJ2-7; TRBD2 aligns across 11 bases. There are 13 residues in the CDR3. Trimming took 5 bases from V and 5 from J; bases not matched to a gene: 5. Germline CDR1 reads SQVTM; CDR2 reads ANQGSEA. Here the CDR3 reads CSVTSGRSHEQYF. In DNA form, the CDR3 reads TGCAGCGTTACTAGCGGGAGAAGCCACGAGCAGTACTTC.

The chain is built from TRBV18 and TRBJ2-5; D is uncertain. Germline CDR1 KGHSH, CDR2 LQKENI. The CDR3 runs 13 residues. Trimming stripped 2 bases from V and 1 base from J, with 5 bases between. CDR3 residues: CASSPSVQETQYF. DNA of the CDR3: TGTGCCAGCTCACCATCGGTCCAAGAGACCCAGTACTTC.

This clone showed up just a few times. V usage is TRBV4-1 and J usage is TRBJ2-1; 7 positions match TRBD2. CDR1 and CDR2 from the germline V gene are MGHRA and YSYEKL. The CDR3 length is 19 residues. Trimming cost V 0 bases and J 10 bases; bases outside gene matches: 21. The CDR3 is CASSQEVAPGLKLSKEQFF. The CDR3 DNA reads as TGCGCCAGCAGCCAAGAAGTAGCCCCGGGACTAAAGCTCAGCAAGGAGCAGTTCTTC.

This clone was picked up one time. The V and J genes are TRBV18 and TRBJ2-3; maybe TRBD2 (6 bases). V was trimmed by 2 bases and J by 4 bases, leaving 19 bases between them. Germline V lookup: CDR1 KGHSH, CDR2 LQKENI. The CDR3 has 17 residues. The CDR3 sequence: CASSPNSVRGEADTQYF. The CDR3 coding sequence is TGTGCCAGCTCACCAAATTCGGTCCGCGGGGAGGCAGATACGCAGTATTTT.

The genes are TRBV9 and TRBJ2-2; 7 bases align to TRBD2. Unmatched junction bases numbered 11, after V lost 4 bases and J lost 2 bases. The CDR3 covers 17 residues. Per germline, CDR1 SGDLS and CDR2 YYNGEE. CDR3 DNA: TGTGCCAGCAGCCCCCGGGGGGATCCCTTAAACACCGGGGAGCTGTTTTTT. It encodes CASSPRGDPLNTGELFF.

This chain's CDR3 is CASSKQGVRETQYF. The CDR3 DNA is TGTGCCAGCAGTAAACAGGGAGTTAGAGAGACCCAGTACTTC. This chain links TRBV2 with TRBJ2-5; possibly TRBD1 for D (6 bases). The V end lost 5 bases, the J end lost 4 bases, and 14 bases lay between the germline ends. The CDR3 has 14 residues. Germline V gene data show CDR1 as SNHLY and CDR2 as FYNNEI.

The DNA of the CDR3 is TGTGCCAGCTGTCCACTAGCGGGAGTAACAGATACGCAGTATTTT. The encoded protein is CASCPLAGVTDTQYF. This rearrangement joins TRBV2 to TRBJ2-3; TRBD2 matches 11 bases. CDR3 size: 15 residues. Germline-derived CDR1 and CDR2 are SNHLY and FYNNEI. The J segment lost 3 bases and the V segment lost 8 bases, leaving 7 bases of the junction unmatched.

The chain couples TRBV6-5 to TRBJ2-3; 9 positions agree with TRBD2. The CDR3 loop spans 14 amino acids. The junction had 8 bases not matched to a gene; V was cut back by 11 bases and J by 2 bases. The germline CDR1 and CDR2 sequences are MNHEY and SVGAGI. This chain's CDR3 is CAAGLAGSTDTQYF. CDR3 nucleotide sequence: TGTGCCGCGGGGCTAGCGGGGTCCACAGATACGCAGTATTTT.

CDR3 sequence reads: CASSPQGQIGEQYF. For the CDR3, the DNA is TGTGCCAGCTCACCACAGGGACAGATCGGCGAGCAGTACTTC. The gene calls are TRBV18 and TRBJ2-7; 7 positions match TRBD1. From germline, CDR1 is KGHSH and CDR2 LQKENI. The CDR3 length is 14 residues. Losses at the gene ends were 1 base for V and 6 bases for J; bases not matched to a gene: 6. The full variable domain, in which reference TRBV18 and TRBJ2-7 provide the parts outside the CDR3, is NAGVMQNPRHLVRRRGQEARLRCSPMKGHSHVYWYRQLPEEGLKFMVYLQKENIIDESGMPKERFSAEFPKEGPSILRIQQVVRGDSAAYFCASSPQGQIGEQYFGPGTRLTVT.